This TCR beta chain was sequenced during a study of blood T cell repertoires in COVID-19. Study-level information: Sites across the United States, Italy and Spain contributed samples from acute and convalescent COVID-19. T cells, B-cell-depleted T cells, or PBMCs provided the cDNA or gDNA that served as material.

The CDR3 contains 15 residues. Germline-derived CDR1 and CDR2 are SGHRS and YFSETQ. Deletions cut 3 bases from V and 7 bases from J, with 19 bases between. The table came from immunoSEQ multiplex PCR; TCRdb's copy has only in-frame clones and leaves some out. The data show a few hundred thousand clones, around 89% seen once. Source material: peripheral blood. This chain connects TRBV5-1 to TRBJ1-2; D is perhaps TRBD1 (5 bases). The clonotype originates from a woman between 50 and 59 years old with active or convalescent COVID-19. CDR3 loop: CASSSGHSFSGGYTF. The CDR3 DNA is TGCGCCAGCAGCTCCGGACATTCGTTCTCGGGTGGCTACACCTTC.